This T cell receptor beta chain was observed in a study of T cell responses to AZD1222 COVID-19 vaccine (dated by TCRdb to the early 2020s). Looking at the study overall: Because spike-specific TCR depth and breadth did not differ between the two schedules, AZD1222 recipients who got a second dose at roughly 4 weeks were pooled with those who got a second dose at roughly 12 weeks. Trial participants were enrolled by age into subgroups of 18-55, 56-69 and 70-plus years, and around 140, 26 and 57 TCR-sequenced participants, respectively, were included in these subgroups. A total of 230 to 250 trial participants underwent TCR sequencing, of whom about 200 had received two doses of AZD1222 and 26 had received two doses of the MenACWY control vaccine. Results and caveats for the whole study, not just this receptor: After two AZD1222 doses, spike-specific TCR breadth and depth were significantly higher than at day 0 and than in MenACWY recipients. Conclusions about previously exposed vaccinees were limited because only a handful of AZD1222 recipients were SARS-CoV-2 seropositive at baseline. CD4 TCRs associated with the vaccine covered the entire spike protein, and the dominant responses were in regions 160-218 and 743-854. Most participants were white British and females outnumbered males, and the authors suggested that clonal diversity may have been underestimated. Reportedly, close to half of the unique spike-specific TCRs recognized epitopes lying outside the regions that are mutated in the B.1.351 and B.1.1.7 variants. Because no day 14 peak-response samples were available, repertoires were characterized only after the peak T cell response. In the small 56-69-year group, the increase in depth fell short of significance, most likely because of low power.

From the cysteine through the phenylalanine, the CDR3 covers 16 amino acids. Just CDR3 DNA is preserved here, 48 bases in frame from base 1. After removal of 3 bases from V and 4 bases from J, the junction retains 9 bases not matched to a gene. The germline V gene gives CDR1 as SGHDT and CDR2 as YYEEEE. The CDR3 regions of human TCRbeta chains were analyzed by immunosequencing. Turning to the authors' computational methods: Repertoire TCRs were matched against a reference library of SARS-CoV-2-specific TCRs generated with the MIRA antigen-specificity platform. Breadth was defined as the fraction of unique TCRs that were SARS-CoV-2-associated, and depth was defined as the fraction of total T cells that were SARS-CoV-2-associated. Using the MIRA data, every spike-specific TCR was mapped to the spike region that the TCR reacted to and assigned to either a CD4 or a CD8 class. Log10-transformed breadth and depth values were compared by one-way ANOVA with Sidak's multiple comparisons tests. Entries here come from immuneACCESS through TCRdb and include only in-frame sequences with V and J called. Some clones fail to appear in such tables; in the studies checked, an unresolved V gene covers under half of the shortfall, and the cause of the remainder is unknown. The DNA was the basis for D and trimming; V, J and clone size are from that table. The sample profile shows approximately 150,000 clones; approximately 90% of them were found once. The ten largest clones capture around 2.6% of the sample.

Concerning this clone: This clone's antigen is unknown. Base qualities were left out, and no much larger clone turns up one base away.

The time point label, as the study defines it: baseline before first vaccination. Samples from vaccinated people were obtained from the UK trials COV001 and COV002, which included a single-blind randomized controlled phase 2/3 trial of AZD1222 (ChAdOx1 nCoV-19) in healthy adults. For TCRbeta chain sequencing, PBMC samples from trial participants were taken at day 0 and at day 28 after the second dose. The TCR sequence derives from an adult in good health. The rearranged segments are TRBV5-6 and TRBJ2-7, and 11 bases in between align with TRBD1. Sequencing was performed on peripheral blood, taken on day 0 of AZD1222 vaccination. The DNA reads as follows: TGTGCCAGCAGCTGGATGCGGGGACAGGGGGAGTACGAGCAGTACTTC. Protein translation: CASSWMRGQGEYEQYF.